These T cell receptor beta chains were read from a single sample in a study of cytomegalovirus exposure and HLA in healthy donors. Assay: immunoSEQ multiplex PCR; the TCRdb copy retains only in-frame clones and omits some. Its clone listing holds 35,000 to 45,000 clones. Sequencing was done on a sample of PBMCs. Receptors originate from a male donor in good health and CMV-seronegative. The CDR3 runs from the conserved cysteine through the conserved F or W. A D gene is named only where the DNA matches it firmly.

D | J | V | CDR3 | DNA
TRBD2 | TRBJ2-1 | TRBV7-2 | CASSLNYTSGSYNEQFF | TGTGCCAGCAGCTTAAACTACACTAGCGGGTCCTACAATGAGCAGTTCTTC
. | TRBJ1-1 | TRBV7-2 | CASSSQGDTEAFF | TGTGCCAGCAGCTCCCAGGGTGACACTGAAGCTTTCTTT
TRBD2 | TRBJ2-4 | TRBV4-1 | CASSPGLAGGQAKNIQYF | TGCGCCAGCAGCCCGGGACTAGCGGGAGGGCAGGCCAAAAACATTCAGTACTTC
TRBD1 | TRBJ1-5 | TRBV4-1 | CASSQGGQGRAQPQHF | TGCGCCAGCAGCCAAGGCGGACAGGGTCGAGCTCAGCCCCAGCATTTT
. | TRBJ2-3 | TRBV18 | CASSPMGSPDTQYF | TGTGCCAGCTCACCGATGGGTAGCCCAGATACGCAGTATTTT
TRBD1 | TRBJ1-3 | TRBV5-1 | CASSPTGDVVGNTIYF | TGCGCCAGCAGCCCGACAGGGGATGTCGTTGGAAACACCATATATTTT
. | TRBJ2-3 | TRBV27 | CASSLTGGVAGFTDTQYF | TGTGCCAGCAGTTTGACGGGGGGCGTAGCGGGCTTCACAGATACGCAGTATTTT
. | TRBJ2-1 | TRBV6-5 | CASSFEGGSHNEQFF | TGTGCCAGCAGTTTTGAAGGGGGTAGTCACAATGAGCAGTTCTTC
TRBD2 | TRBJ2-2 | TRBV7-6 | CASSVAAGGPGELFF | TGTGCCAGCAGCGTGGCAGCGGGAGGTCCCGGGGAGCTGTTTTTT
. | TRBJ2-7 | TRBV5-1 | CASSPGFGTYEQYF | TGCGCCAGCAGCCCGGGGTTCGGTACCTACGAGCAGTACTTC
TRBD1 | TRBJ1-5 | TRBV25-1 | CASSRGTGGSNQPQHF | TGTGCCAGCAGCAGAGGGACAGGGGGTAGCAATCAGCCCCAGCATTTT
TRBD2 | TRBJ2-2 | TRBV6-5 | CAAQDSGRESGELFF | TGTGCCGCCCAGGATAGCGGGAGAGAGTCCGGGGAGCTGTTTTTT
. | TRBJ2-7 | TRBV9 | CASSQGGREGSEQYF | TGTGCCAGCAGCCAAGGGGGGAGGGAAGGGAGTGAGCAGTACTTC
TRBD2 | TRBJ2-1 | TRBV27 | CASSTSGRASYNEQFF | TGTGCCAGCAGTACTAGCGGGAGGGCCTCCTACAATGAGCAGTTCTTC